This T cell receptor (beta chain) emerged from a study of identical twins (dated by TCRdb to 2016 to 2017). Regarding the research as a whole: TCR alpha and beta repertoires from monozygotic twins, unrelated adults of various ages and cord blood were deep-sequenced to test whether fetal clonotypes persist. To rule out contamination, replicate twin experiments were performed at different times with different library preparation protocols. Findings and caveats that apply to the study as a whole: Because the same donors could not be followed over many years, the conclusions relied on cross-sectional statistical analysis. Out-of-frame TCR alpha sharing in monozygotic twins was systematically underestimated by recombination models, whereas sharing between unrelated individuals was in agreement with the recombination models. Out-of-frame TCR alpha sequences shared between twins showed an excess of low generation-probability sequences compared with coincidental sharing between unrelated individuals. Fewer insertions were carried by abundant cord blood beta clonotypes; a weaker similar trend was observed in young adult naive repertoires, while no such trend was observed in memory repertoires. Invariant T cells such as MAIT and iNKT could partly confound zero-insertion analyses, though diverse VJ usage argued against this for most clonotypes. In beta out-of-frame sequences, excess twin sharing was weaker, because having fewer shared sequences lowered the signal-to-noise ratio.

Every donor in the study was a healthy Caucasian. The twin cohort consisted of three pairs of female monozygotic twins, all aged roughly 18 to 29 years. The RNA used for TCR libraries was isolated from peripheral blood mononuclear cells. This clonotype was counted at least ten times. Its antigen remains unidentified. Qualities for individual bases were not recorded, and no much larger clone is one base off. Libraries were built with 5' RACE. The instrument was an Illumina HiSeq 2000. Template switching added a universal primer binding site, and the final cDNA carried a unique molecular identifier that allowed TCR cDNA molecules to be counted accurately. Specific primers in the conserved constant-segment region were used to synthesize first-strand cDNA for TCR alpha and beta chains. To control for contamination, each cDNA library was double barcoded with a SMART-Mk sample barcode plus Illumina barcodes. TruSeq adapter sequences, together with Illumina sample barcodes, were added in two successive PCR steps. The Illumina HiSeq platform was used with custom primers to sequence TCR alpha and beta cDNA libraries. Per the source publication's procedure: Raw reads were processed with MiGEC to extract unique molecular identifiers, and MiXCR was used to determine CDR3 positions. For each individual, recombination models were inferred using an EM algorithm with the repgenHMM and IGoR tools. Shared clonotype analysis was performed with the tcR package in R, normalizing sharing by the product of cloneset sizes. To study raw recombination without the effects of thymic and clonal selection, out-of-frame nonproductive sequences were analyzed. TCRdb took the public reads, trimmed them with fastp at Q25, ran MiXCR for clone calling and kept in-frame beta chains. Rows merge per CDR3 protein into single entries with the most common DNA and genes. The V and J calls were determined by TCRdb, not by the authors. The sample records a few hundred thousand distinct CDR3 sequences, 9.6% of which are singletons. The biggest ten clones account for around 3% of the sample.

From the cysteine up to the phenylalanine, the CDR3 has a length of 14 residues. Of all the DNA, just the CDR3 is kept, 42 bases in frame from base 1. The germline V gene yields SGHRS for CDR1 and YFSETQ for CDR2. Deletion took 2 bases off V and 4 bases off J, with a span of 10 bases between the germline ends. These data also featured in a second study, about yellow fever vaccine responses in identical twins. That second publication adds: According to the authors, in identical twins the way T cells responded to vaccination appeared partly convergent and partly personalized. In identical twins, the study followed T cell clones that responded to the vaccine with precision.

The rearranged chain carries TRBV5-1 and TRBJ2-1, with TRBD2 as a weak D call on 5 bases. The sample comprised PBMCs. The source is a woman in her late teens or twenties in good health. The CDR3 has the sequence CASSFKEVYNEQFF. The sequenced DNA: TGCGCCAGCAGCTTTAAGGAGGTTTACAATGAGCAGTTCTTC.